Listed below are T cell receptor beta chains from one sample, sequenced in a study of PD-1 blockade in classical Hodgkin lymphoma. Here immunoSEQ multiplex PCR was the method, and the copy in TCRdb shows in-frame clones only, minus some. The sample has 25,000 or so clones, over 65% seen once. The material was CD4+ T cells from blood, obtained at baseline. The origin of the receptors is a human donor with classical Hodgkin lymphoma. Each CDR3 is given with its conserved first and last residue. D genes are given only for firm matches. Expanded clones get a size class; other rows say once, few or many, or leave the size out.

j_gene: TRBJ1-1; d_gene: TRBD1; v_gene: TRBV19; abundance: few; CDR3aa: CATSSPGTGAEAFF; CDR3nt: TGTGCCACCTCGTCCCCGGGGACAGGGGCTGAAGCTTTCTTT
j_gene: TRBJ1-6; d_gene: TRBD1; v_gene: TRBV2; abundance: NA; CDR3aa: CASSLGTAPGVLHF; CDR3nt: TGTGCCAGCAGTCTGGGGACAGCTCCGGGGGTCCTCCACTTT
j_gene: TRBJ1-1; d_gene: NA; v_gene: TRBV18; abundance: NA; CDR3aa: CASSPIWQFLKVDTEAFF; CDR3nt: TGTGCCAGCTCGCCGATCTGGCAGTTCCTCAAGGTGGACACTGAAGCTTTCTTT
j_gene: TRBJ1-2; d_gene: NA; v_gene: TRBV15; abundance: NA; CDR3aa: CATREAGENYGYTF; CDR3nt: TGTGCCACCAGAGAGGCAGGGGAGAACTATGGCTACACCTTC
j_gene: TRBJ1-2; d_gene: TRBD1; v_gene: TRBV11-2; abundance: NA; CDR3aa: CASSLDPRQGAYLTPYGYTF; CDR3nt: TGTGCCAGCAGCTTAGATCCCCGACAGGGGGCATATTTAACCCCCTATGGCTACACCTTC
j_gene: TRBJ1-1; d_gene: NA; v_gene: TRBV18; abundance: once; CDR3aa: CASSPEFFMNTEAFF; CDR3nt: TGTGCCAGCTCACCAGAATTTTTTATGAACACTGAAGCTTTCTTT
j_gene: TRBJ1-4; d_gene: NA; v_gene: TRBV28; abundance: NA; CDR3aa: CASSFSPAATNEKLFF; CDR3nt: TGTGCCAGCAGTTTTTCCCCCGCTGCCACTAATGAAAAACTGTTTTTT
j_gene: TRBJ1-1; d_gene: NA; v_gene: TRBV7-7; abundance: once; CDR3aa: CASSFSLGSEAFF; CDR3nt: TGTGCCAGCAGCTTCTCGCTCGGCTCTGAAGCTTTCTTT
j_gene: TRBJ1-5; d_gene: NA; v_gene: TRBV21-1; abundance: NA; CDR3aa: CASSKEGDRADSNQPQHF; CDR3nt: TGTGCCAGCAGCAAAGAAGGGGACAGGGCCGATAGCAATCAGCCCCAGCATTTT
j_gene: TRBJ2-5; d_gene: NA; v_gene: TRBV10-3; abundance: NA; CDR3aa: CAISEDTQETQYF; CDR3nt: TGTGCCATCAGTGAGGACACGCAAGAGACCCAGTACTTC
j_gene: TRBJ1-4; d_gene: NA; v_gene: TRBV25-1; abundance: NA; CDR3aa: CASSEYRGGASEKLFF; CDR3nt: TGTGCCAGCAGTGAGTACCGAGGGGGGGCGAGTGAAAAACTGTTTTTT
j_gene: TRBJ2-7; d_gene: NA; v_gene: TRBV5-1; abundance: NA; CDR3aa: CASSLRQPSTGTLSYEQYF; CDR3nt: TGCGCCAGCAGCTTGCGGCAACCCTCGACAGGAACCCTTTCCTACGAGCAGTACTTC
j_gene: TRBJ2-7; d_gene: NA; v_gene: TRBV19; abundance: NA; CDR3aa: CASKGVTTYEQYF; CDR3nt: TGTGCCAGTAAAGGGGTAACCACCTACGAGCAGTACTTC
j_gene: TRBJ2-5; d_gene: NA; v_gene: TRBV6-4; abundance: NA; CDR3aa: CASSTNSQETQYF; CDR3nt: TGTGCCAGCAGTACAAACAGCCAAGAGACCCAGTACTTC
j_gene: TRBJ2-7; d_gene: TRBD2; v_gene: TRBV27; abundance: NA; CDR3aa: CASSYSGYSYEQYF; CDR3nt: TGTGCCAGCAGTTATAGCGGGTACTCCTACGAGCAGTACTTC
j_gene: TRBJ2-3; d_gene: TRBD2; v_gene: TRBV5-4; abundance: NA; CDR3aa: CASSSARGGRDTQYF; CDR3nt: TGTGCCAGCAGCTCCGCTCGGGGGGGCCGTGATACGCAGTATTTT
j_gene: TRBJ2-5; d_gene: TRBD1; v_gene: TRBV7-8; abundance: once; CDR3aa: CASSPQGETQYF; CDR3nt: TGTGCCAGCAGCCCACAGGGGGAGACCCAGTACTTC
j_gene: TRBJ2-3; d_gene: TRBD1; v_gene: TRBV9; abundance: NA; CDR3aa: CASSVRQGISTDTQYF; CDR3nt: TGTGCCAGCAGCGTACGACAGGGAATAAGCACAGATACGCAGTATTTT
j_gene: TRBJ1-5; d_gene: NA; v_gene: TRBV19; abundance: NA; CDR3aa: CASSMGHFDQPQHF; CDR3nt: TGTGCCAGTAGTATGGGACATTTTGATCAGCCCCAGCATTTT
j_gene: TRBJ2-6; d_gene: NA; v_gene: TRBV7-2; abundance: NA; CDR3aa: CASSLSRSGANVLTF; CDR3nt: TGTGCCAGCAGCTTAAGTCGCTCTGGGGCCAACGTCCTGACTTTC
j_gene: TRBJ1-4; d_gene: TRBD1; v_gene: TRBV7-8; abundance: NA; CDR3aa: CASSLRLGQGDSNEKLFF; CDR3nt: TGTGCCAGCAGCTTACGGCTCGGACAGGGGGATTCTAATGAAAAACTGTTTTTT
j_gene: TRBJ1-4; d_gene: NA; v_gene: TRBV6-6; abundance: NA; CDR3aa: CASSYSPQGSREKLFF; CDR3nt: TGTGCCAGCAGTTACTCCCCTCAGGGATCGAGGGAAAAACTGTTTTTT
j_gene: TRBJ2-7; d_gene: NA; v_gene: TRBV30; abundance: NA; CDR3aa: CAWSVEGMYEQYF; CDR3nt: TGTGCCTGGAGTGTTGAGGGGATGTACGAGCAGTACTTC
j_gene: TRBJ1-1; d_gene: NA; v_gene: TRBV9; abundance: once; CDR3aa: CASSVAGVNTEAFF; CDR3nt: TGTGCCAGCAGCGTAGCTGGAGTGAACACTGAAGCTTTCTTT
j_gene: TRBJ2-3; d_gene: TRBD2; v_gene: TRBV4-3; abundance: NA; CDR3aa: CASSPLVAGGSNAADTQYF; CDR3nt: TGCGCCAGCAGTCCCCTAGTAGCGGGGGGCTCCAATGCGGCAGATACGCAGTATTTT
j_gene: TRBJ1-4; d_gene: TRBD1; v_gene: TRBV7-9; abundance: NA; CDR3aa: CASREGAGVEKLFF; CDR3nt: TGTGCCAGCAGAGAGGGGGCGGGAGTTGAAAAACTGTTTTTC
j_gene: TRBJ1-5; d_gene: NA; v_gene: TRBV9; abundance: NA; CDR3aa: CASSVGEGIGQPQHF; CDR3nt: TGTGCCAGCAGCGTAGGAGAAGGGATTGGGCAGCCCCAGCATTTT
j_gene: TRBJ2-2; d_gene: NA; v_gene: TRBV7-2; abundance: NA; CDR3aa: CASSPRAPSTGELFF; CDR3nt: TGTGCCAGCAGCCCACGGGCCCCGAGTACCGGGGAGCTGTTTTTT
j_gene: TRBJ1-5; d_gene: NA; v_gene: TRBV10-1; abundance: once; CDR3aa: CASNFILQVSYSNQPQHF; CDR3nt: TGCGCCAGCAATTTTATTTTGCAGGTTTCTTATAGCAATCAGCCCCAGCATTTT
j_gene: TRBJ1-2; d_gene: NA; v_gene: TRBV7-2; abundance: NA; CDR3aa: CASSLLGGNGGGYTF; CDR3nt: TGTGCCAGCAGCTTATTAGGGGGAAATGGCGGTGGCTACACCTTC
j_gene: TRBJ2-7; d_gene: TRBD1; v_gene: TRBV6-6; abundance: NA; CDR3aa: CASRQGFEQYF; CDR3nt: TGTGCCAGCAGACAGGGGTTCGAGCAGTACTTC
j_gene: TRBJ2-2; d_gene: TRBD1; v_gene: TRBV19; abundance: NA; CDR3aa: CASSIGTGQGTGELFF; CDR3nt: TGTGCCAGTAGTATAGGGACAGGTCAGGGCACCGGGGAGCTGTTTTTT
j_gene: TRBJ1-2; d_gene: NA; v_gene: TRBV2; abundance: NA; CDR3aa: CASSATSYGYTF; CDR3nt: TGTGCCAGCAGTGCTACAAGCTATGGCTACACCTTC
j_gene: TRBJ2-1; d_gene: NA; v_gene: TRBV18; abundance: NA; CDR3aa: CASSPVSSYNEQFF; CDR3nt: TGTGCCAGCTCACCCGTAAGCTCCTACAATGAGCAGTTCTTC
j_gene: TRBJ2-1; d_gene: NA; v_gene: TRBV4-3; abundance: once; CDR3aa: CASSPLEGPYNEQFF; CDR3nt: TGCGCCAGCAGCCCCCTGGAGGGGCCCTACAATGAGCAGTTCTTC
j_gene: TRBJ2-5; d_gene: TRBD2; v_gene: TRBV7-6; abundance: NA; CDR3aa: CASSLRAGGMETQYF; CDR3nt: TGTGCCAGCAGCTTAAGAGCGGGGGGGATGGAGACCCAGTACTTC
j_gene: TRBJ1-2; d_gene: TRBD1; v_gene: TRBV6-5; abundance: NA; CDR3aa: CASSGGAGTDSF; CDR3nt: TGTGCCAGCAGTGGGGGGGCGGGGACAGATTCCTTC
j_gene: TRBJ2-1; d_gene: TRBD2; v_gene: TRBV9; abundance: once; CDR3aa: CASSVALAGAGPDEQFF; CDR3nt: TGTGCCAGCAGCGTGGCCTTAGCGGGGGCCGGCCCGGATGAGCAGTTCTTC
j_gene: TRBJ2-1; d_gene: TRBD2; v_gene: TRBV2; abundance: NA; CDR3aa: CASSEFAGGWNEQFF; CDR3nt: TGTGCCAGCAGTGAATTTGCGGGGGGGTGGAATGAGCAGTTCTTC
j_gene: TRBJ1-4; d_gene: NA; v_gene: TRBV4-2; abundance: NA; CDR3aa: CASSQGERDFNEKLFF; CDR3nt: TGTGCCAGCAGCCAAGGAGAGCGGGATTTTAATGAAAAACTGTTTTTT
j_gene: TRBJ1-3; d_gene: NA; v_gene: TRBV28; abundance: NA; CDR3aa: CASSRSQDHGNTIYF; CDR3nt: TGTGCCAGCAGTCGTTCGCAGGACCACGGAAACACCATATATTTT
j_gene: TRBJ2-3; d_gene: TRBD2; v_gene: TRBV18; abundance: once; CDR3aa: CASSPGLAGGLGGTQYF; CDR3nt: TGTGCCAGCTCACCTGGACTAGCGGGGGGCCTGGGAGGTACGCAGTATTTT
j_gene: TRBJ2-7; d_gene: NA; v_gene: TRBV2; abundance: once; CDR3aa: CASSFIAGPYEQYF; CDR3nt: TGTGCCAGCAGCTTCATCGCGGGCCCCTACGAGCAGTACTTC
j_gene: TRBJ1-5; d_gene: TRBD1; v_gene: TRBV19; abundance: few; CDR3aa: CASSIDLFSGQLNQPQHF; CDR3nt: TGTGCCAGTAGTATAGATCTTTTTTCGGGACAGTTAAATCAGCCCCAGCATTTT
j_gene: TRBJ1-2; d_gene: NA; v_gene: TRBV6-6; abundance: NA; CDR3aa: CASSVTTVNYGYTF; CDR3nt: TGTGCCAGCAGTGTCACAACCGTTAACTATGGCTACACCTTC
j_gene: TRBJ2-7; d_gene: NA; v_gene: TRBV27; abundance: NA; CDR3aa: CASSPRLGEQYF; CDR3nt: TGTGCCAGCAGTCCCCGTCTTGGCGAGCAGTACTTC
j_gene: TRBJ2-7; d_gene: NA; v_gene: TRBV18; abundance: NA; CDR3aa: CASSPGGGSEQYF; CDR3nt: TGTGCCAGCTCACCTGGAGGAGGCTCCGAGCAGTACTTC
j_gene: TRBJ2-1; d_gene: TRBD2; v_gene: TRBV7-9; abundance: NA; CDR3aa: CASSLIAGGYNEQFF; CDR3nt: TGTGCCAGCAGCTTAATAGCGGGGGGATACAATGAGCAGTTCTTC
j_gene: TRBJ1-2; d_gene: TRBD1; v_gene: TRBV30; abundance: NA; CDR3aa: CAWRGQGRDGYTF; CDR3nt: TGTGCCTGGAGGGGACAGGGAAGGGATGGCTACACCTTC
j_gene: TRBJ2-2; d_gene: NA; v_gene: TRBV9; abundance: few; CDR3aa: CASRGVSNTGELFF; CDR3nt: TGTGCCAGCAGGGGGGTGTCGAACACCGGGGAGCTGTTTTTT
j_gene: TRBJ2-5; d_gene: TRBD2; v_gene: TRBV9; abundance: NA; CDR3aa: CASSLTSGGPGQTQYF; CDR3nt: TGTGCCAGCAGCTTAACTAGCGGGGGGCCGGGCCAGACCCAGTACTTC
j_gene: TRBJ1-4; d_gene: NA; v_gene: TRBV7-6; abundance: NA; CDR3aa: CASSLFLGAGRDEKLFF; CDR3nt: TGTGCCAGCAGCTTATTTCTTGGGGCAGGGCGGGATGAAAAACTGTTTTTT
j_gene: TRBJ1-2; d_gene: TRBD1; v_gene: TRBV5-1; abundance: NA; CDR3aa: CASSFRQGDGYTF; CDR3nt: TGCGCCAGCAGCTTCCGACAGGGTGATGGCTACACCTTC
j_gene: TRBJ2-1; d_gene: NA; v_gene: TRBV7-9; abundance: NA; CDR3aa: CASRGRIYNEQFF; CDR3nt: TGTGCCAGCAGGGGACGGATATACAATGAGCAGTTCTTC